This TCR beta chain was retrieved from a study of cytomegalovirus exposure and HLA in healthy donors. PCR primers comprised 60 Vbeta and 13 Jbeta primers. Here immunoSEQ multiplex PCR was the method, and the copy in TCRdb shows in-frame clones only, minus some. Of 150,000 or so clones in the sample, over 70% were seen once. The receptor's source is a woman aged 45-65 years in good health and CMV-seropositive. Sequencing was carried out using PBMCs.

DNA of the CDR3: TGTGCCAGCAGCCCTGAGGGACTAGCGGGAGTGTATGAGCAGTTCTTC. Its translation: CASSPEGLAGVYEQFF. The chain carries TRBV7-2 and TRBJ2-1, with 14 positions matching TRBD2. The CDR3 length is 16 residues. The ends lost 5 bases at V and 8 bases at J; junction bases unmatched: 8. Germline lookup yields CDR1 SGHTA and CDR2 FQGNSA. Variable domain in full (rest from reference TRBV7-2 and TRBJ2-1): GAGVSQSPSNKVTEKGKDVELRCDPISGHTALYWYRQSLGQGLEFLIYFQGNSAPDKSGLPSDRFSAERTGGSVSTLTIQRTQQEDSAVYLCASSPEGLAGVYEQFFGPGTRLTVL.